The T cell receptor beta chain described here comes from a study of T cell responses to AZD1222 COVID-19 vaccine. The CDR3 contains 13 residues. The V end was cut by 0 bases, the J end by 2 bases, with 4 bases between. Per the germline V gene, CDR1 is SEHNR and CDR2 is FQNEAQ (reference sequence). Some clones are missing from TCRdb's copy, which holds only in-frame ones; the method was immunoSEQ multiplex PCR. The sample shows about 94,000 clones, 88% of them seen only once. The sample was peripheral blood, taken 28 days after the second AZD1222 dose. This clonotype originated in an adult who received the AZD1222 COVID-19 vaccine. J is TRBJ2-5 and V is TRBV7-9; D unresolved. CDR3 sequence reads: CASSLAAQETQYF. The CDR3, as DNA: TGTGCCAGCAGCTTAGCGGCACAAGAGACCCAGTACTTC.